This T cell receptor (beta chain) was documented in a study of human T cells and chemical hapten exposure (dated by TCRdb to about 2021). In terms of the full investigation: For sensitization, 2% DPC in acetone was applied to a 2 cm by 2 cm area of upper inner arm skin. About 27 alopecia patients gave blood for TCR sequencing at one to four time points (pre-sensitization, 2, 6 and 24 weeks). Libraries were pooled for sequencing, and per-sample TCR yields varied mainly because of small differences in library volumes within the pool. Patch testing was done on the upper back using Finn chambers containing 0.01% DPC, and results were scored after 6 days according to International Contact Dermatitis Research Group standards. This study followed changes in the peripheral blood TCR repertoire in vivo during primary and secondary sensitization of alopecia patients to the hapten diphenylcyclopropenone (DPC). Alopecia areata with under or over 50% scalp involvement, alopecia totalis and alopecia universalis were represented in the patient cohort, which was mostly female. Patient blood was sampled pre-sensitization (week 0) and at 2, 6 and about 24 weeks after DPC sensitization. Patients additionally received weekly therapeutic DPC doses to the scalp throughout the approximately 25-week study period.

For CDR1 and CDR2, the germline V gene (reference sequence) lists DFQATT and SNEGSKA. From V the trimming removes 1 base and from J it removes 4 bases, while the gene matches leave 6 bases of the junction unaccounted for. The CDR3 spans 14 residues, from the cysteine through the phenylalanine. Only the CDR3 DNA is retained, 42 bases long and in frame from the first base. The time point label here, explained by the study, means: patch test 1, 2 weeks after DPC sensitization. What this sample's treatment or condition label stands for: therapeutic diphenylcyclopropenone sensitization with weekly scalp DPC. At each patch-test visit, blood was drawn before the patch test was applied. To be eligible, patients had to be aged 18 to 70, diagnosed with alopecia and judged suitable for DPC therapy, while pregnant patients were excluded. Total RNA was extracted from unfractionated whole blood collected in Tempus Blood RNA tubes.

Study-level results and caveats: Repeated subsampling changed both the strength of the expansion versus patch-test correlation and the threshold at which that correlation became significant. All patients had alopecia, a presumed autoimmune disease, so their immune response might differ from that of healthy individuals. Significantly more large CDR3 similarity clusters were formed by expanded TCRs than by pre-sensitization or healthy control sets, consistent with antigen-driven responses. The number of TCRs above 1 in 1000 frequency did not change with DPC sensitization; there was no evidence of global repertoire structure alterations. A positive correlation was found between the number of PT1 expanded TCRs and patch test score, with significance reached at thresholds 8, 16 and 32 but not 4.

This clonotype was detected ten times or more. Its antigen target is currently unknown. No base qualities exist here, and no much larger clone lies one base off it. Library preparation was by RACE. This sample was sequenced with a NextSeq 500. Library preparation attached unique molecular identifiers to individual cDNA molecules for quantitative, reproducible TCR counting. Both TCR alpha and TCR beta chains were sequenced from each blood RNA sample. In the original analysis: A median of about 100,000 TCRs per sample was observed, with a range of about 20,000 to 750,000. The Decombinator software suite was used to annotate the V, J and CDR3 of the TCR reads. Every sample was subsampled to the same number of TCRs (28,000) for the PS versus PT1 abundance plots. TCRs were defined as expanded if absent before sensitization and observed at least eight times at the 2-week time point. TCRdb passed the public sequencing reads through fastp at Q25 and MiXCR, retaining productive beta sequences. Identical CDR3 protein sequences are pooled into one entry, listed with their most common genes and DNA. TCRdb's processing, not the authors' own work, is the source of the V and J calls. Across this sample there are around 150,000 distinct CDR3 sequences, with about 14% seen only once. The ten largest clones take up approximately 1.5% of the sample.

The chain is assembled from TRBV20-1 and TRBJ1-1, and 7 junctional nucleotides match TRBD1. The starting material was whole blood, obtained in connection with sensitization to the hapten diphenylcyclopropenone (DPC). This receptor was taken from a woman aged 25-40 years with alopecia areata. Some clones in this sample may be carry-over from other donors' samples. The CDR3 reads CSARARGIGTEAFF. In nucleotide form, the sequence is TGCAGTGCTAGAGCCAGGGGGATTGGCACTGAAGCTTTCTTT.